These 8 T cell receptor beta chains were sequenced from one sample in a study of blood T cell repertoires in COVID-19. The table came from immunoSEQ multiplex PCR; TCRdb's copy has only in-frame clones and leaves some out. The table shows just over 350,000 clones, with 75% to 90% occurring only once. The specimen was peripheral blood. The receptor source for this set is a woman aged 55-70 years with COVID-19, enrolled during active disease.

This CDR3 is CASRGVRPEAFF. CDR3 DNA sequence: TGTGCCAGTAGAGGGGTTAGGCCTGAAGCTTTCTTT. The chain employs TRBV19 and TRBJ1-1; perhaps TRBD1 as D (5 bases). V gave up 6 bases and J gave up 6 bases, with 11 bases separating them. CDR1 is LNHDA and CDR2 is SQIVND in the germline V gene (reference sequence). The CDR3 is 12 amino acids.

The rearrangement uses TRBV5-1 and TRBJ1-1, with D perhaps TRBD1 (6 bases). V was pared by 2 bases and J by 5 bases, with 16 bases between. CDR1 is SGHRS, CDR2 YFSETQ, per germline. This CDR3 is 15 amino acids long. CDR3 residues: CASSFRGGETTEAFF. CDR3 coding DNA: TGCGCCAGCAGCTTCAGGGGTGGCGAGACAACTGAAGCTTTCTTT.

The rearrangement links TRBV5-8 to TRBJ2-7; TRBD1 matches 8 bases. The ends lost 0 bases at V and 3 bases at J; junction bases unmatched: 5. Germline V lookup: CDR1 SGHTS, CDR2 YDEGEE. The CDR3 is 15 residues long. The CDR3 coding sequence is TGTGCCAGCAGCTTGGCACAGGGGGTCCTCTACGAGCAGTACTTC. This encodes CASSLAQGVLYEQYF.

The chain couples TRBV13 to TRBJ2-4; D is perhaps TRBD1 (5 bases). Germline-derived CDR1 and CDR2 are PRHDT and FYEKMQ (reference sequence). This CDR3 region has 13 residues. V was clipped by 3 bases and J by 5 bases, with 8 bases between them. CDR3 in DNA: TGTGCCAGCAGCTTGGGGCAGGAAAACATTCAGTACTTC. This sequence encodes CASSLGQENIQYF.

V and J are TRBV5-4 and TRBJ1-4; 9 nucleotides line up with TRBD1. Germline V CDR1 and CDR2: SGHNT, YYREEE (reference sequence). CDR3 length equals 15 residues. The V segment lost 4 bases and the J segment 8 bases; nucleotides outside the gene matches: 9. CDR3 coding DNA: TGTGCCAGCAGCCCGGCCGGGACAGGGAACGAAAAACTGTTTTTT. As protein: CASSPAGTGNEKLFF.

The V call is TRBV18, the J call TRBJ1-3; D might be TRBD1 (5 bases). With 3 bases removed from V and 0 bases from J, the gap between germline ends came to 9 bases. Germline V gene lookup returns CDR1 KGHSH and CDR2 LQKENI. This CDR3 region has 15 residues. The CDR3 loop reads CASSPRVDSGNTIYF. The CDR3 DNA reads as TGTGCCAGCTCACCCAGGGTCGACTCTGGAAACACCATATATTTT.

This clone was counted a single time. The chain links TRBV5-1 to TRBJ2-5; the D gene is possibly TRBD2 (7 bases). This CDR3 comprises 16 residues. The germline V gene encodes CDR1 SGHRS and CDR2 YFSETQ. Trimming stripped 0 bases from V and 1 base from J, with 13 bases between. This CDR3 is CASSLAGGGGQETQYF. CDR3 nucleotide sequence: TGCGCCAGCAGCTTGGCCGGGGGCGGGGGCCAAGAGACCCAGTACTTC.

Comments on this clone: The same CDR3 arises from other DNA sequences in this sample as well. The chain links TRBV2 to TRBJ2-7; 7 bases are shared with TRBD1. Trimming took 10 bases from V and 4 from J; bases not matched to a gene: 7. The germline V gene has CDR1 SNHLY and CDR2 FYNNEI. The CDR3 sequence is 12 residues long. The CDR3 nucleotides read TGTGCCACCCGGGACAGAGGTTACGAGCAGTACTTC. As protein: CATRDRGYEQYF. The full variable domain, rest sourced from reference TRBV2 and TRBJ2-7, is EPEVTQTPSHQVTQMGQEVILRCVPISNHLYFYWYRQILGQKVEFLVSFYNNEISEKSEIFDDQFSVERPDGSNFTLKIRSTKLEDSAMYFCATRDRGYEQYFGPGTRLTVT.